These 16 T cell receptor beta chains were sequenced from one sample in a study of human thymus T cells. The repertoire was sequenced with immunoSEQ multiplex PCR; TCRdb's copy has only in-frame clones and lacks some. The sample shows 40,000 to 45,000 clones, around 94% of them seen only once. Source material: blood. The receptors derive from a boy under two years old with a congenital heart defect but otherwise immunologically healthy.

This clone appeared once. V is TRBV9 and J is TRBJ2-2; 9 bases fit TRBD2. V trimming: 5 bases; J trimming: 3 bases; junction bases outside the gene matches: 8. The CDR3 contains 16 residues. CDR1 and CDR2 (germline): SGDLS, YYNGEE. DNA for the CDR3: TGTGCCAGCAGTCGGACGGTAGCGGGGGACACCGGGGAGCTGTTTTTT. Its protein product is CASSRTVAGDTGELFF.

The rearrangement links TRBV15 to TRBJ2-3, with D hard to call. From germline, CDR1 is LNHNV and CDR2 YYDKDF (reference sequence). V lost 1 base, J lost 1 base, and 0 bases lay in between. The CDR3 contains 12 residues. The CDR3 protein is CATSRGTDTQYF. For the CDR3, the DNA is TGTGCCACCAGCAGAGGCACAGATACGCAGTATTTT.

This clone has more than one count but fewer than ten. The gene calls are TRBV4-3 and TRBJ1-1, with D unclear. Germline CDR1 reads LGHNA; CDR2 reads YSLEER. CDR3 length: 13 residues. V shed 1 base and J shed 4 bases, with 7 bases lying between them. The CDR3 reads CASSQGMGTEAFF. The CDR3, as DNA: TGCGCCAGCAGCCAAGGAATGGGCACTGAAGCTTTCTTT.

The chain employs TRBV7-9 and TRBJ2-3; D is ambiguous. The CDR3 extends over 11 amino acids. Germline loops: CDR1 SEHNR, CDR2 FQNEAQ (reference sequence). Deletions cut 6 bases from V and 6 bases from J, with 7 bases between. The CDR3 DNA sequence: TGTGCCAGCAGGTTGGATGATACGCAGTATTTT. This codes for CASRLDDTQYF.

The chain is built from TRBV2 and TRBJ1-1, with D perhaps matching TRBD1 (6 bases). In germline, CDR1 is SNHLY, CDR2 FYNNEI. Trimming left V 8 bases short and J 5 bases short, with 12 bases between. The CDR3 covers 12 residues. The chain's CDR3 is CASAGGATEAFF. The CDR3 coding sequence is TGTGCCAGCGCGGGGGGGGCGACTGAAGCTTTCTTT. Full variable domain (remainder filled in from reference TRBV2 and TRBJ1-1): EPEVTQTPSHQVTQMGQEVILRCVPISNHLYFYWYRQILGQKVEFLVSFYNNEISEKSEIFDDQFSVERPDGSNFTLKIRSTKLEDSAMYFCASAGGATEAFFGQGTRLTVV.

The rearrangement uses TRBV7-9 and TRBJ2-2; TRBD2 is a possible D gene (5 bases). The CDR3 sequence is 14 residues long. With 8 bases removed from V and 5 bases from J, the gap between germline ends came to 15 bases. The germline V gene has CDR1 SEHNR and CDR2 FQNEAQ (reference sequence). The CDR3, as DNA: TGTGCCAGCTCACCCGGGGTTCTAACCGGGGAGCTGTTTTTT. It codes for CASSPGVLTGELFF. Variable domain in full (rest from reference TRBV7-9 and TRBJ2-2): DTGVSQNPRHKITKRGQNVTFRCDPISEHNRLYWYRQTLGQGPEFLTYFQNEAQLEKSRLLSDRFSAERPKGSFSTLEIQRTEQGDSAMYLCASSPGVLTGELFFGEGSRLTVL.

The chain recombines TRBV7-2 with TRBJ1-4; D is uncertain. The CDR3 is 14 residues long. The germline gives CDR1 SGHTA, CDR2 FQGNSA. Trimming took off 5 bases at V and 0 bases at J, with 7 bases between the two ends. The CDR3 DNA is TGTGCCAGCAGCCAGACGGCAACTAATGAAAAACTGTTTTTT. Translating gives CASSQTATNEKLFF.

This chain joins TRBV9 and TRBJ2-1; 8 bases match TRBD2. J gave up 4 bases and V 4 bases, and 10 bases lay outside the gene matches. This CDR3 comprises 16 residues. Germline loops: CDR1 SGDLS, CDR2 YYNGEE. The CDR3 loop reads CASSPSGTRAYNEQFF. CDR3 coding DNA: TGTGCCAGCAGCCCCTCCGGGACTAGAGCTTACAATGAGCAGTTCTTC.

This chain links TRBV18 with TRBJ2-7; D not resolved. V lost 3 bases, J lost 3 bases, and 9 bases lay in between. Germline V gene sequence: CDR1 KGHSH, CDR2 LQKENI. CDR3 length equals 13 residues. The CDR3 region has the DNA TGTGCCAGCTCACCTCTCTTCGGCTACGAGCAGTACTTC. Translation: CASSPLFGYEQYF.

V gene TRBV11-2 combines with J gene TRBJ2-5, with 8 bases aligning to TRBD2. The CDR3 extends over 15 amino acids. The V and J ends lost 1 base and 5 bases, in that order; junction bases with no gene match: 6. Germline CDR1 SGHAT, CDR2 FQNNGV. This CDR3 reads CASSLVIAGWETQYF. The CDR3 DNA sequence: TGTGCCAGCAGCTTAGTAATAGCGGGGTGGGAGACCCAGTACTTC.

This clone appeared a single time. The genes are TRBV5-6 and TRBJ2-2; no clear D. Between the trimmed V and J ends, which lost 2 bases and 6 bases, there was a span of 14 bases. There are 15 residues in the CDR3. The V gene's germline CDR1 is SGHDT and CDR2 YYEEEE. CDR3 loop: CASSFRPHRAGELFF. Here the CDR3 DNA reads TGTGCCAGCAGCTTCCGGCCCCATAGAGCCGGGGAGCTGTTTTTT.

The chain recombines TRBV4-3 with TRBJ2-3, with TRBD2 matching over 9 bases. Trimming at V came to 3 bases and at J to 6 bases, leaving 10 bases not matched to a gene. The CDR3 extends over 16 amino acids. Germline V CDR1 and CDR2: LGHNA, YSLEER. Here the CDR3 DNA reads TGCGCCAGCAGCCATAACAAGGTGCGGGGGGGCGATACGCAGTATTTT. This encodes CASSHNKVRGGDTQYF.

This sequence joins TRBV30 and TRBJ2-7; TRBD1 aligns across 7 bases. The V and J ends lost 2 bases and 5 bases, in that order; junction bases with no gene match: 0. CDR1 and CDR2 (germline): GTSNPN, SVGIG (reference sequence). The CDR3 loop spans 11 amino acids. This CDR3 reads CAWSTGDEQYF. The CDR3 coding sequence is TGTGCCTGGAGTACAGGGGACGAGCAGTACTTC. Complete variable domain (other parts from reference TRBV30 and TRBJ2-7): SQTIHQWPATLVQPVGSPLSLECTVEGTSNPNLYWYRQAAGRGLQLLFYSVGIGQISSEVPQNLSASRPQDRQFILSSKKLLLSDSGFYLCAWSTGDEQYFGPGTRLTVT.

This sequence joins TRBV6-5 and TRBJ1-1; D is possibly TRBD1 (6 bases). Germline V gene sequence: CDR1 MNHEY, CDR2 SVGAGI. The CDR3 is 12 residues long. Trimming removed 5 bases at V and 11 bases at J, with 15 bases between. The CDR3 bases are TGTGCCAGCAGTCCCTCCGGGGGCTCGGCTTTCTTT. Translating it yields CASSPSGGSAFF.

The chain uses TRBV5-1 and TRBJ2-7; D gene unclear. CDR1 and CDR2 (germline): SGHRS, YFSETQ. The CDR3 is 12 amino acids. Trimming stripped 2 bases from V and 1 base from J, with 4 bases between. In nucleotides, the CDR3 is TGCGCCAGCAGCTTACTATCCTACGAGCAGTACTTC. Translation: CASSLLSYEQYF.

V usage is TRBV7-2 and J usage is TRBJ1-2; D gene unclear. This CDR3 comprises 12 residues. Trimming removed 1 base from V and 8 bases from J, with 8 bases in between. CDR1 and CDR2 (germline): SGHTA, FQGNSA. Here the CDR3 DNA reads TGTGCCAGCAGCTTAGAGGCGTGGGGCTACACCTTC. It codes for CASSLEAWGYTF.